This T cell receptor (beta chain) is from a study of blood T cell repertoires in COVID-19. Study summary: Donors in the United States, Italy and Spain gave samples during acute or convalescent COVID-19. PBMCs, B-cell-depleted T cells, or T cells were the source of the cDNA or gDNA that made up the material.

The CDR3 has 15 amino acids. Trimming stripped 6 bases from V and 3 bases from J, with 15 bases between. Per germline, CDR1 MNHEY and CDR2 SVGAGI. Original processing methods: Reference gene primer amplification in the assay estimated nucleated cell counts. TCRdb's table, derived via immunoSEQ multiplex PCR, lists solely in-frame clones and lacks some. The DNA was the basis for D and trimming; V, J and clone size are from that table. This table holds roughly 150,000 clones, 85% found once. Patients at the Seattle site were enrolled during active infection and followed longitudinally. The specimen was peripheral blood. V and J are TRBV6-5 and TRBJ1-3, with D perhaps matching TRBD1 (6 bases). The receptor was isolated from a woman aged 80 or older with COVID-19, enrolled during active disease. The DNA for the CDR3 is TGTGCCAGCAGCTTAACAGGGCATAGTGGAAACACCATATATTTT. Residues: CASSLTGHSGNTIYF.